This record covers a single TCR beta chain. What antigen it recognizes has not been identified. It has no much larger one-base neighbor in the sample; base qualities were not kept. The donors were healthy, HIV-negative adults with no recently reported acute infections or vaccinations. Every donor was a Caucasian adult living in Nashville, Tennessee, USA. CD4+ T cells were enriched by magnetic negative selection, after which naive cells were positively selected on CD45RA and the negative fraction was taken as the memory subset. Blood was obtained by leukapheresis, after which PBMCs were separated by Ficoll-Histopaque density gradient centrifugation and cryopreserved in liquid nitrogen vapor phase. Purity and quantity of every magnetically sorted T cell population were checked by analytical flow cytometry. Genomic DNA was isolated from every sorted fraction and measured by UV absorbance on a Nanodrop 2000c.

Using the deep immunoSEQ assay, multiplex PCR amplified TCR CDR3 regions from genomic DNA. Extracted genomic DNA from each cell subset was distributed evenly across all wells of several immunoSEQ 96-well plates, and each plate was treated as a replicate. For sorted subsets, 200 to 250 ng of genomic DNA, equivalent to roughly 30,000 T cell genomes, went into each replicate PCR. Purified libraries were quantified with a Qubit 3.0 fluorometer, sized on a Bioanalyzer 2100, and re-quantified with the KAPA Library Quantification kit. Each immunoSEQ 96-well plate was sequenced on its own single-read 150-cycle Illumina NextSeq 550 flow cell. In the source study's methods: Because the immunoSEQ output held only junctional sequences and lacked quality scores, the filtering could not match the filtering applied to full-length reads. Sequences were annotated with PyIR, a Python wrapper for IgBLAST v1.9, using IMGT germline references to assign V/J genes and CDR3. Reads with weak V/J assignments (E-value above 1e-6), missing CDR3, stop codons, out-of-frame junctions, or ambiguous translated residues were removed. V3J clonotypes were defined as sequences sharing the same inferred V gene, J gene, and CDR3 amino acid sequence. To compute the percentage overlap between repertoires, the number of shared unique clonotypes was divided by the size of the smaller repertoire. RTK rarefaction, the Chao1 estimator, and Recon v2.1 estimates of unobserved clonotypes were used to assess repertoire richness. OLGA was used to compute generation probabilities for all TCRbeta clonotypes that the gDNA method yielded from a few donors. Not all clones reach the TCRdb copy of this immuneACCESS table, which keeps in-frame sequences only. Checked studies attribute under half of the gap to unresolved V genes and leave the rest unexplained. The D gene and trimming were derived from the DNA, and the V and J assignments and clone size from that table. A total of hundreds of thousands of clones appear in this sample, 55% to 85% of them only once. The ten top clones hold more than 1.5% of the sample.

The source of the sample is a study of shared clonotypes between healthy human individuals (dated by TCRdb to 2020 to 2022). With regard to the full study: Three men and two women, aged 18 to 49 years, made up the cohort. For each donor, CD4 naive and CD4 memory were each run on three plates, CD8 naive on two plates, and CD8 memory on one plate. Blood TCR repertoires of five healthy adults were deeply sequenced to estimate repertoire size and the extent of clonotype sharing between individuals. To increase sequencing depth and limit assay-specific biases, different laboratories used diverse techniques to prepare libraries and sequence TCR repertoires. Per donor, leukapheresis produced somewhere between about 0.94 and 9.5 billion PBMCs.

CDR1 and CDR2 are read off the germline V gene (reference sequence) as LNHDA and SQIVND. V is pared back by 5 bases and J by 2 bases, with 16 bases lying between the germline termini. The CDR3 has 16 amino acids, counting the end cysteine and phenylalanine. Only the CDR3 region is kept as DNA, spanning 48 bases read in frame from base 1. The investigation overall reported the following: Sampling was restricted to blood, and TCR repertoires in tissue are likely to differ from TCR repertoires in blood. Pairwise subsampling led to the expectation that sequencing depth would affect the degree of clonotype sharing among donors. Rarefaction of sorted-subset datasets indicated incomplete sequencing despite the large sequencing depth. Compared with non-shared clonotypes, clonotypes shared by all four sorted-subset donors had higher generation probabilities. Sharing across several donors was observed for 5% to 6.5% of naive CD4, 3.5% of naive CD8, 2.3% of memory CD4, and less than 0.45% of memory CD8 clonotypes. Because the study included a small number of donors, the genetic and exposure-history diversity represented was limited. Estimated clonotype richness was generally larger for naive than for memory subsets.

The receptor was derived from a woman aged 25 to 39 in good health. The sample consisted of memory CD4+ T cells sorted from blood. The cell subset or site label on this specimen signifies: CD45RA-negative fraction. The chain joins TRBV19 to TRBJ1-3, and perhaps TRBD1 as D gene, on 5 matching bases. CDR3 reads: CASSHISGGAGNTIYF. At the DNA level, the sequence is TGTGCCAGTAGTCATATCAGCGGGGGAGCTGGAAACACCATATATTTT.